This T cell receptor beta chain is from a study of shared clonotypes between healthy human individuals. At deep level, the assay was performed. How the authors handled the data: Because ImmunoSEQ provided only junction sequences with no quality scores, the filtering differed. The data were produced by immunoSEQ multiplex PCR, yet TCRdb's version contains in-frame clones alone and is incomplete. V and J calls plus clone size are reproduced from that table; the DNA served to infer D and trimming. The data contain approximately 350,000 clones, less than 85% of them seen just once; the ten biggest clones take up 10%. The CDR3 totals 14 residues. Germline V lookup: CDR1 MGHDK, CDR2 SYGVNS. V was trimmed by 9 bases and J by 4 bases, leaving 17 bases between them.

What was sequenced was memory CD4+ T cells sorted from blood. Subset defined: CD45RA-negative fraction. The clonotype originates from a man in his thirties or forties in good health. The chain has TRBV25-1 and TRBJ2-3, with D tentatively TRBD1 or TRBD2 (6 bases each). The DNA for the CDR3 is TGTGCCAGTACCCCCCCCGGGGGCCCAGATACGCAGTATTTT. Translated: CASTPPGGPDTQYF.